This T cell receptor (beta chain) was profiled in a study of shared clonotypes between healthy human individuals. The study, taken as a whole, reports: Richness estimates generally favored naive over memory subsets.

Assay: immunoSEQ multiplex PCR; the TCRdb copy retains only in-frame clones and omits some. Among 950,000 to 1,100,000 clones listed, more than 60% were seen once. As concerns this clone: The antigen is unknown.

From germline, CDR1 is KGHSH and CDR2 LQKENI. This CDR3 spans 12 amino acids. V was shortened by 6 bases and J by 7 bases, with 10 bases between the two germline ends. The receptor was derived from a man aged 18 to 35 in good health. This chain joins TRBV18 and TRBJ2-1; TRBD2 might be the D (6 bases). Source material: memory CD4+ T cells sorted from blood. The subset was: CD45RA-negative fraction. CDR3 nucleotide sequence: TGTGCCAGCTCCCGACTAGGGAATGAGCAGTTCTTC. Its protein product is CASSRLGNEQFF. Together with reference TRBV18 and TRBJ2-1, the CDR3 gives the full variable domain: NAGVMQNPRHLVRRRGQEARLRCSPMKGHSHVYWYRQLPEEGLKFMVYLQKENIIDESGMPKERFSAEFPKEGPSILRIQQVVRGDSAAYFCASSRLGNEQFFGPGTRLTVL.